The 23 T cell receptor beta chains in this list originate from one sample, sequenced in a study of cytomegalovirus exposure and HLA in healthy donors. Primers for the PCR totalled 60 Vbeta and 13 Jbeta. Libraries were prepared by immunoSEQ multiplex PCR; TCRdb keeps only in-frame clonotypes and omits some of them. The table has about 130,000 clones, roughly four fifths seen once. Source material: PBMCs. The receptors here all came from a boy between 2 and 10 years old in good health and CMV-seronegative.

CDR3 loop: CAGKPGQGYGYTF. The CDR3 DNA sequence: TGTGCCGGCAAGCCGGGACAGGGGTATGGCTACACCTTC. This chain joins TRBV6-6 and TRBJ1-2, with TRBD1 matching over 10 bases. From germline, CDR1 is MNHNY and CDR2 SVGAGI (reference sequence). V was clipped by 11 bases and J by 5 bases; unmatched bases: 8. The CDR3 is 13 amino acids.

The chain carries TRBV6-1 and TRBJ2-5, with 7 bases matching TRBD1. Germline-derived CDR1 and CDR2 are MNHNS and SASEGT. The J segment lost 5 bases and the V segment lost 6 bases, leaving 12 bases of the junction unmatched. This CDR3 has 15 residues. CDR3 coding DNA: TGTGCCAGCAGCGCCGAGGCGACAGGGTTGGAGACCCAGTACTTC. Residues: CASSAEATGLETQYF.

The chain recombines TRBV5-5 with TRBJ2-5, with 9 bases matching TRBD2. This CDR3 has 16 residues. Germline loops: CDR1 SGHKS, CDR2 YYEKEE (reference sequence). J was trimmed by 6 bases and V by 0 bases; bases with no gene match: 9. The CDR3 nucleotides are TGTGCCAGCAGCTTGGGTAGCGGGAGTGCGAAGAAGACCCAGTACTTC. It encodes CASSLGSGSAKKTQYF. The whole variable domain, filled in from reference TRBV5-5 and TRBJ2-5, reads DAGVTQSPTHLIKTRGQQVTLRCSPISGHKSVSWYQQVLGQGPQFIFQYYEKEERGRGNFPDRFSARQFPNYSSELNVNALLLGDSALYLCASSLGSGSAKKTQYFGPGTRLLVL.

The V and J genes are TRBV5-1 and TRBJ2-3, with TRBD2 identical over 9 bases. V shed 3 bases and J 3 bases; nucleotides not matched to a gene: 5. Germline lookup yields CDR1 SGHRS and CDR2 YFSETQ. This CDR3 has 15 residues. CDR3 nucleotide sequence: TGCGCCAGCAGCTCGGTAGCGGGAGCAACAGATACGCAGTATTTT. Translated: CASSSVAGATDTQYF. The whole variable domain, filled in from reference TRBV5-1 and TRBJ2-3, reads KAGVTQTPRYLIKTRGQQVTLSCSPISGHRSVSWYQQTPGQGLQFLFEYFSETQRNKGNFPGRFSGRQFSNSRSEMNVSTLELGDSALYLCASSSVAGATDTQYFGPGTRLTVL.

The J gene is TRBJ1-5, the V gene TRBV27; perhaps TRBD1 as D (6 bases). This CDR3 contains 16 residues. Germline-derived CDR1 and CDR2 are MNHEY and SMNVEV (reference sequence). Trimming shortened V by 4 bases and J by 4 bases, and 17 bases separated the two germline ends. DNA of the CDR3: TGTGCCAGCAGTTCATACCTCAGGGGTTCTAATCAGCCCCAGCATTTT. This encodes CASSSYLRGSNQPQHF.

The chain has TRBV6-5 and TRBJ1-1; D might be TRBD1 (6 bases). The germline V and J ends were trimmed by 0 bases and 1 base, with 9 bases remaining between them. Germline loops: CDR1 MNHEY, CDR2 SVGAGI. The CDR3 is made up of 15 amino acids. The CDR3 protein is CASSYSRGTNTEAFF. The CDR3 DNA is TGTGCCAGCAGTTACTCGAGGGGGACGAACACTGAAGCTTTCTTT.

In its sample, this clone was seen once. The chain has TRBV7-9 and TRBJ1-2; perhaps TRBD1 as D (6 bases). The CDR3 contains 13 residues. CDR1 SEHNR and CDR2 FQNEAQ come from the germline V gene (reference sequence). Trimming left V 6 bases short and J 4 bases short, with 12 bases between. The CDR3 spells CASRRDRSYGYTF. CDR3 nucleotides: TGTGCCAGCAGAAGAGACAGGAGCTATGGCTACACCTTC.

The rearrangement uses TRBV19 and TRBJ2-1, with 10 bases matching TRBD2. J was trimmed by 10 bases and V by 3 bases; bases with no gene match: 9. Germline lookup yields CDR1 LNHDA and CDR2 SQIVND (reference sequence). This CDR3 comprises 15 residues. The CDR3 region is CASSIGTSASEEQFF. The CDR3 DNA sequence: TGTGCCAGTAGTATTGGGACTAGCGCTTCAGAGGAGCAGTTCTTC.

The V gene is TRBV23-1, the J gene TRBJ2-5; D is possibly TRBD1 (5 bases). The end of the DNA is better explained by TRBJ2-7, so the J call may be wrong. TRBV23-1 has ORF status, its function being uncertain. The CDR3 spans 17 residues. CDR3 DNA sequence: TGCGCCAGCAGTCAATTCTTCCCAGCTCTAGGGGATTACGAGCAGTACTTC. It specifies CASSQFFPALGDYEQYF.

The chain uses TRBV7-8 and TRBJ1-3; 10 bases fit TRBD1. This CDR3 region has 18 residues. CDR1 is SGHVS and CDR2 is FQNEAQ in the germline V gene. Germline trimming cut 2 bases from V and 2 bases from J; bases unmatched to any gene: 9. DNA of the CDR3: TGTGCCAGCAGCTTATTTGTTACCGGGACAGGGGCTGGAAACACCATATATTTT. Translation: CASSLFVTGTGAGNTIYF.

The chain uses TRBV11-2 and TRBJ1-1; D is ambiguous. The CDR3 sequence is 15 residues long. The V gene's germline CDR1 is SGHAT and CDR2 FQNNGV. With 2 bases removed from V and 3 bases from J, the gap between germline ends came to 13 bases. DNA of the CDR3: TGTGCCAGCAGCTTATTACAGAATTGGGACACTGAAGCTTTCTTT. It yields the protein CASSLLQNWDTEAFF.

The V and J genes are TRBV6-5 and TRBJ1-2; no clear D gene. The CDR3 extends over 11 amino acids. The V and J ends lost 7 bases and 8 bases respectively, with 11 bases between them. From germline, CDR1 is MNHEY and CDR2 SVGAGI. The CDR3 loop is CASISLGGYTF. DNA for the CDR3: TGTGCCAGCATCTCCCTCGGGGGCTACACCTTC.

The rearrangement joins TRBV19 to TRBJ2-1; 9 bases line up with TRBD2. V gave up 3 bases and J gave up 0 bases; unmatched junction bases: 0. The CDR3 loop spans 15 amino acids. Germline loops: CDR1 LNHDA, CDR2 SQIVND (reference sequence). CDR3 in DNA: TGTGCCAGTAGTATTAGCGGGAGCTCCTACAATGAGCAGTTCTTC. This sequence encodes CASSISGSSYNEQFF.

Regarding this clone: Compared with germline, one end of the junction differs, possibly owing to a read error. The chain joins TRBV7-9 to TRBJ1-1; D remains ambiguous. Looked up from germline, CDR1 is SEHNR and CDR2 is FQNEAQ (reference sequence). The CDR3 covers 16 residues. CDR3 sequence (DNA): TGTTCCAGCAGCTTAGACCCAAACACGATGAACACTGAAGCTTTCTTT. It specifies CSSSLDPNTMNTEAFF.

This chain links TRBV7-9 with TRBJ1-1; D perhaps matches TRBD1 (6 bases). The CDR3 has 12 residues. Per germline, CDR1 SEHNR and CDR2 FQNEAQ (reference sequence). Between the trimmed V and J ends, which lost 1 base and 8 bases, there was a span of 8 bases. The CDR3 DNA follows: TGTGCCAGCAGCTTAGACAGGGACGAAGCTTTCTTT. It encodes CASSLDRDEAFF. Full variable domain (remainder filled in from reference TRBV7-9 and TRBJ1-1): DTGVSQNPRHKITKRGQNVTFRCDPISEHNRLYWYRQTLGQGPEFLTYFQNEAQLEKSRLLSDRFSAERPKGSFSTLEIQRTEQGDSAMYLCASSLDRDEAFFGQGTRLTVV.

In DNA form, the CDR3 reads TGCGCCAGCAGACTGACTAGCGGGAGGCCAGACACCGGGGAGCTGTTTTTT. This translates into CASRLTSGRPDTGELFF. The chain uses TRBV5-1 and TRBJ2-2; 13 nucleotides align to TRBD2. The ends lost 5 bases at V and 3 bases at J; junction bases unmatched: 7. The CDR3 runs to 17 residues. Germline lookup yields CDR1 SGHRS and CDR2 YFSETQ.

The V and J genes are TRBV5-1 and TRBJ2-5; D is perhaps TRBD2 (5 bases). The V gene lost 4 bases and the J gene lost 7 bases, with 8 bases spanning the gap. CDR3 size: 11 residues. CDR1 SGHRS and CDR2 YFSETQ come from the germline V gene. The CDR3 DNA reads TGCGCCAGCAGCCTAGGAGGGACCCAGTACTTC. This translates into CASSLGGTQYF.

The chain couples TRBV19 to TRBJ1-1; 10 positions match TRBD1. V was clipped by 9 bases and J by 5 bases; unmatched bases: 9. The germline CDR1 and CDR2 sequences are LNHDA and SQIVND (reference sequence). This CDR3 contains 14 residues. For the CDR3, the DNA is TGTGCCAGCGAGACAGGGGGCGCAGGGACTGAAGCTTTCTTT. This encodes CASETGGAGTEAFF.

This chain joins TRBV21-1 and TRBJ2-7; the table's D call TRBD1 went unverified against the DNA. TRBV21-1 constitutes a pseudogene. This CDR3 is 13 amino acids long. CDR3 in DNA: TGTGCCAGCAGCAAAGGACAAACCTACGAGCAGTACGTC. The encoded protein is CASSKGQTYEQYV.

In its sample, this clone was seen a few times. The V gene is TRBV18, the J gene TRBJ1-2; 8 bases line up with TRBD1. The germline V gene has CDR1 KGHSH and CDR2 LQKENI. The CDR3 covers 16 residues. V lost 4 bases to trimming and J lost 7 bases; unmatched junction nucleotides: 14. The CDR3 nucleotides are TGTGCCAGCTCACGTCCGGGACAGGAAGGCCTCCTTGGCTACACCTTC. Its translation is CASSRPGQEGLLGYTF.

This clone was seen just once. The chain recombines TRBV19 with TRBJ1-5, with 7 bases that match TRBD1. Germline lookup yields CDR1 LNHDA and CDR2 SQIVND (reference sequence). The CDR3 loop spans 14 amino acids. Trimming took 7 bases from V and 4 from J; bases not matched to a gene: 7. CDR3 protein: CASTMGTVNQPQHF. The CDR3 DNA reads TGTGCCAGTACCATGGGGACAGTAAATCAGCCCCAGCATTTT.

The CDR3, as DNA: TGTGCCACCAGCAGAGATAGGAGAAGCAATCAGCCCCAGCATTTT. Translation: CATSRDRRSNQPQHF. V gene TRBV15 combines with J gene TRBJ1-5; no definite D call. Trimming took off 0 bases at V and 1 base at J, with 7 bases between the two ends. The CDR3 runs 15 residues. CDR1 LNHNV and CDR2 YYDKDF come from the germline V gene (reference sequence).

V and J are TRBV2 and TRBJ2-1; D uncertain. This CDR3 comprises 11 residues. The germline gives CDR1 SNHLY, CDR2 FYNNEI. V lost 6 bases to trimming and J lost 8 bases, with 8 bases between them. CDR3 loop: CASSSEDEQFF. In DNA form, the CDR3 reads TGTGCCAGCAGCTCCGAGGATGAGCAGTTCTTC. Supplemented by reference TRBV2 and TRBJ2-1, the full variable domain reads EPEVTQTPSHQVTQMGQEVILRCVPISNHLYFYWYRQILGQKVEFLVSFYNNEISEKSEIFDDQFSVERPDGSNFTLKIRSTKLEDSAMYFCASSSEDEQFFGPGTRLTVL.